This entry concerns a single T cell receptor (beta chain). The antigen remains undetermined. The data derive from a study of T cell repertoires in cytomegalovirus infection. Across the study: Public TCR beta signatures indicated both CMV infection and matching HLA type. Whole-study results and caveats: HLA-C-restricted TCR beta clonotypes specific for CMV led the ex vivo response. Frequencies of public TCR beta families were cumulated, and this identified carriers of CMV plus the relevant HLA.

TCRdb re-called the reads with MiXCR, one entry per CDR3 protein. The table has approximately 160,000 distinct CDR3 sequences, roughly 18% seen once. Germline loops: CDR1 MDHEN, CDR2 SYDVKM. The CDR3 covers 17 residues. The ends lost 6 bases at V and 2 bases at J; junction bases unmatched: 11. The chain uses TRBV28 and TRBJ2-1; 9 nucleotides agree with TRBD1. Sequencing used CD8+ T cells from PBMCs. The clonotype comes from a human donor in good health (CMV status not recorded). Some clones in this sample may be carry-over from other donors' samples. As DNA, the CDR3 is TGTGCCAGCAGGCCCCGGGACAGGGAATACCCCTACAATGAGCAGTTCTTC. Protein sequence: CASRPRDREYPYNEQFF.